This T cell receptor (beta chain) was observed in a study of T cell changes during pregnancy in multiple sclerosis. Libraries were prepared by immunoSEQ multiplex PCR; TCRdb keeps only in-frame clonotypes and omits some of them. The sample has roughly 60,000 clones, about 90% seen once. Per germline, CDR1 SGHDT and CDR2 YYEEEE. V was clipped by 2 bases and J by 6 bases; unmatched bases: 5. The CDR3 consists of 14 residues. This TCR came from a female donor with multiple sclerosis, enrolled in a pregnancy study. The sample in question was CD4+ T cells from peripheral blood mononuclear cells, obtained in the first trimester of pregnancy. The chain couples TRBV5-6 to TRBJ1-1, with 9 bases fitting TRBD1. CDR3 protein: CASSFPTGGSEAFF. Written as DNA, the CDR3 is TGTGCCAGCAGCTTCCCGACAGGGGGTTCTGAAGCTTTCTTT.